This TCR beta chain was profiled in a study of identical twins. Unique molecular identifiers were present on the cDNA, and a universal primer site came from template switching. TCRdb ran MiXCR on the 5' RACE reads and lists one entry per CDR3 protein. The data show 690,000 or so distinct CDR3 sequences, around 6% seen once. Every donor was a healthy Caucasian. The V gene lost 5 bases and the J gene lost 6 bases, with 7 bases spanning the gap. The germline gives CDR1 ENHRY, CDR2 SYGVKD. The CDR3 contains 12 residues. Study conclusions and caveats: For cord blood, abundant beta clonotypes had fewer insertions, unlike memory repertoires, which showed none. The analysis was cross-sectional rather than longitudinal within donors.

The table lists this clonotype with many counts. Its antigen is still unknown. Material for sequencing was naive T cells sorted from blood. The genes are TRBV10-3 and TRBJ2-2; D gene uncertain. The receptor comes from a man aged 18 to 30 in good health. CDR3 bases: TGTGCCATCAGTCTTTCTCCCGGGGAGCTGTTTTTT. This translates into CAISLSPGELFF.